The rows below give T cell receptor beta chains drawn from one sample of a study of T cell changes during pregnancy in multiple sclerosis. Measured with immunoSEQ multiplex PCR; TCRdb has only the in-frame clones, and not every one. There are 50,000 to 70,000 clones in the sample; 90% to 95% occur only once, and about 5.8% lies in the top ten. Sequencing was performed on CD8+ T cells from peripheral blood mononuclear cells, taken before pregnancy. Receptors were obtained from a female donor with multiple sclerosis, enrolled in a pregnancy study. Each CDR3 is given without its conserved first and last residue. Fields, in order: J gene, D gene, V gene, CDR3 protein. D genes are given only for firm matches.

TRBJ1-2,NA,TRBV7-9,ASSHSPQGNYGYT
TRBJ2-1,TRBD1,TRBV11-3,ASSLGLAGGSGEQF
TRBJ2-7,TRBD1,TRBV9,ASSVGQGAYEQY
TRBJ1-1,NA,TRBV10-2,ASSESRQLNTEAF
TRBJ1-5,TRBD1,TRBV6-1,ASSEEGGQGNQPQH
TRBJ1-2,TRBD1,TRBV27,ASGLSGTGIS
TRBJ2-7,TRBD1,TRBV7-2,ASSLARDSAYEQY
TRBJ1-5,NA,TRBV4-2,ASSQDLEGSDNQPQH
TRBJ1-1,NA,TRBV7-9,ASSIGDMSTEAF
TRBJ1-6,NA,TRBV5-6,ASSLGTGSPLH
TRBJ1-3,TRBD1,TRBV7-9,ASSKTTGGYSGNTIY
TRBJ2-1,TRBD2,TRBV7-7,ASSLALAGGQQF
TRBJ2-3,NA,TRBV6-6,ASSPAGTQY
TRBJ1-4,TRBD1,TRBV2,ASREQGFGEKLF
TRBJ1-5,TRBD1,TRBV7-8,ASSLGPGTGQNQPQH
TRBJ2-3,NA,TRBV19,ASTGGQVSDTQY
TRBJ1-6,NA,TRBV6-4,ASSDTANSPLH
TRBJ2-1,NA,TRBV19,ASSMDQGGYNEQF
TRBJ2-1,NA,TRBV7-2,ASSPTGVSSYNEQF
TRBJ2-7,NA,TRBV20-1,SASYEQY
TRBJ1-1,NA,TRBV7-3,ASSPMIGVEDTEAF
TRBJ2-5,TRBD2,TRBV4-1,ASSPNWGGQETQY
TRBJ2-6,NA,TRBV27,ASSKISRISGANVLT
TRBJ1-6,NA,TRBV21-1,ASSKEQETAGSYNSPLH
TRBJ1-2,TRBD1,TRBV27,ASSLLQGDYGYT
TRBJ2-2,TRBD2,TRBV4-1,ASSQEGGGAAGELF
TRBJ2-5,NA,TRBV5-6,ASSLGQTRTQY
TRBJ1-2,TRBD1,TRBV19,ASNLPGQGNGYT
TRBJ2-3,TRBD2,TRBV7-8,ASRWTSGGTDTQY
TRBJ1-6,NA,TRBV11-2,ASSSRVIATLWANSPLH
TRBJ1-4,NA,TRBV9,ASKAGDNEKLF
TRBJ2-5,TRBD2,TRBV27,ASSSLRGQETQY
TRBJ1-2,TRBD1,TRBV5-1,ASSLVGGDHNYGYT
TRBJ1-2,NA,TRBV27,ASSLGTGSNYGYT
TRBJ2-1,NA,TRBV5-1,ASSLVGGVTDEQF
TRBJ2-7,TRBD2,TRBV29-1,SVESGGGYEQY
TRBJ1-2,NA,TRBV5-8,ASSLAGAGYGYT
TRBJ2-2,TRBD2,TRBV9,ASSPLSGTSFSNTGELF
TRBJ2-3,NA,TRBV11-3,ASSRPGDTQY
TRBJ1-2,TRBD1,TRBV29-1,SVVTGGTYGYT
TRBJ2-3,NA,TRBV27,ASSLGAEPTDTQY
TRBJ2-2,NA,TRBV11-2,ASSSAAGTGELF
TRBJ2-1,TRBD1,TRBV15,ATSRARQGLPYNEQF
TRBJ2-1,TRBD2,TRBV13,ASSPGLAGSYNEQF
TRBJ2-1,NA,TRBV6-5,ASTQGGSYNEQF
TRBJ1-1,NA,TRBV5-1,ASSLALNTEAF
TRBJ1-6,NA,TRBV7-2,ASSLETATSYSPLH
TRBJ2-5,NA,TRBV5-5,ASSGGQETQY
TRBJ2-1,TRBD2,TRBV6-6,AIRTSGNYNEQF
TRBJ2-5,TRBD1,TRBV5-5,ASSSEWDRQETQY
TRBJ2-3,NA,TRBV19,ADRRRGDTQY
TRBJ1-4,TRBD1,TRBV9,ASSEGGYEKLF
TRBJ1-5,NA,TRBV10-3,AIGGEEGNQPQH
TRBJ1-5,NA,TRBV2,ASSEYPGDYSNQPQH
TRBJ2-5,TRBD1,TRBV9,ASSPGGSIGETQY
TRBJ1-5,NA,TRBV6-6,ASSYAEGSLFSL
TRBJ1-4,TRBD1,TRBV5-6,ASSPDRVGEKLF
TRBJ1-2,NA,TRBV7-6,ASSLAPTADYGYT
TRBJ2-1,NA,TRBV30,AWSVGVNSYNEQF
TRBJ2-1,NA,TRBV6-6,ASSYSVWEDEQF